This T cell receptor beta chain stems from a study of identical twins. J was trimmed by 9 bases and V by 0 bases; bases with no gene match: 11. The CDR3 consists of 17 residues. Germline CDR1 reads DFQATT; CDR2 reads SNEGSKA (reference sequence). From the 5' RACE reads, TCRdb called clonotypes with MiXCR, one entry per CDR3 protein. This sample carries fewer than 550,000 distinct CDR3 sequences, nearly 15% of them seen once, and the ten largest clones take 0.44%. General study findings and limits: Weaker excess twin sharing was observed in beta out-of-frame sequences.

Concerning this clonotype itself: As yet, its antigen is unknown.

These data also featured in a second study, about yellow fever vaccine responses in identical twins.

This clonotype was obtained from a woman aged 18-35 years in good health. Sequenced: CD4+ T cells sorted from blood. This chain uses TRBV20-1 with TRBJ2-2; 12 bases are shared with TRBD2. The CDR3: CSARDPLAGGPHRELFF. CDR3 bases: TGCAGTGCTAGAGACCCCCTAGCGGGGGGGCCTCATCGGGAGCTGTTTTTT.